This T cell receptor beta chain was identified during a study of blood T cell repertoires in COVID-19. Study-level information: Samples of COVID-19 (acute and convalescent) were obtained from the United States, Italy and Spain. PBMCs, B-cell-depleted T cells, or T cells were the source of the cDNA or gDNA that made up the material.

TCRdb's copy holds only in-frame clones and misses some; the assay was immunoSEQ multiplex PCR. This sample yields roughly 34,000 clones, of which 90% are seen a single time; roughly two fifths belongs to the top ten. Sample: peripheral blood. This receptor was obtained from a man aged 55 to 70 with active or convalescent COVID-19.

The CDR3 is CASSHHMTGGTQYF. DNA of the CDR3: TGTGCCAGCAGCCACCATATGACGGGGGGTACGCAGTATTTT. V and J are TRBV3-1 (or the pseudogene TRBV3-2) and TRBJ2-3; 7 nucleotides align to TRBD2. The CDR3 consists of 14 residues. The V gene end was trimmed by 3 bases and the J gene end by 8 bases; junction bases not matched to a gene: 8. CDR1 is LGHDT and CDR2 is YNNKEL in the germline V gene (reference sequence).